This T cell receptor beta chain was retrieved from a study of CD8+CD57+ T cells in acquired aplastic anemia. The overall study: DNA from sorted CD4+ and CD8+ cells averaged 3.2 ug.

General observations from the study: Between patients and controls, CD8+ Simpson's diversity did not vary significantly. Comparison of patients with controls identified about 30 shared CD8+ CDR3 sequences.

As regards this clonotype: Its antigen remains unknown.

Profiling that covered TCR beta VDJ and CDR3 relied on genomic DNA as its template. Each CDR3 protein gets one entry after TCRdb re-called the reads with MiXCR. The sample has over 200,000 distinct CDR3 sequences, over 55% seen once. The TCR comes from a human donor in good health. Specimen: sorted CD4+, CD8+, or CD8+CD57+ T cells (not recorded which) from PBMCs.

The CDR3 DNA reads TGTGCCATCAGGGACGGACAGGGTGGAGATACGCAGTATTTT. Translated, it gives CAIRDGQGGDTQYF. The V gene is TRBV10-3, the J gene TRBJ2-3; 8 bases align to TRBD1. CDR3 length equals 14 residues. The ends lost 6 bases at V and 5 bases at J; junction bases unmatched: 7. Looked up from germline, CDR1 is ENHRY and CDR2 is SYGVKD.